The clone carrying this T cell receptor beta chain was picked up many times. Its target is unknown. The sample originates from a study of T cell repertoires in cytomegalovirus infection. Overall study: Public TCR beta signature analysis indicated the presence of both CMV infection and matching HLA type. Notes on the study in general: Across the ex vivo response, the dominant clonotypes were HLA-C-restricted CMV-specific TCR beta clonotypes.

TCRdb re-called the reads with MiXCR, one entry per CDR3 protein. Seen here are 250,000 or so distinct CDR3 sequences, approximately 15% observed once, and the top ten hold about half. Germline V gene lookup returns CDR1 SEHNR and CDR2 FQNEAQ (reference sequence). The CDR3 runs to 14 residues. V lost 3 bases to trimming and J lost 1 base, with 7 bases between them. The sample was CD8+ T cells from PBMCs. This TCR derives from a human donor in good health (CMV status not recorded). Some clones in this sample may be carry-over from other donors' samples. The chain is built from TRBV7-9 and TRBJ2-1, with D possibly TRBD1 on 5 matching bases. CDR3: CASSFRESYNEQFF. Written as DNA, the CDR3 is TGTGCCAGCAGCTTCAGGGAATCCTACAATGAGCAGTTCTTC. Full variable domain (rest looked up from reference TRBV7-9 and TRBJ2-1): DTGVSQNPRHKITKRGQNVTFRCDPISEHNRLYWYRQTLGQGPEFLTYFQNEAQLEKSRLLSDRFSAERPKGSFSTLEIQRTEQGDSAMYLCASSFRESYNEQFFGPGTRLTVL.